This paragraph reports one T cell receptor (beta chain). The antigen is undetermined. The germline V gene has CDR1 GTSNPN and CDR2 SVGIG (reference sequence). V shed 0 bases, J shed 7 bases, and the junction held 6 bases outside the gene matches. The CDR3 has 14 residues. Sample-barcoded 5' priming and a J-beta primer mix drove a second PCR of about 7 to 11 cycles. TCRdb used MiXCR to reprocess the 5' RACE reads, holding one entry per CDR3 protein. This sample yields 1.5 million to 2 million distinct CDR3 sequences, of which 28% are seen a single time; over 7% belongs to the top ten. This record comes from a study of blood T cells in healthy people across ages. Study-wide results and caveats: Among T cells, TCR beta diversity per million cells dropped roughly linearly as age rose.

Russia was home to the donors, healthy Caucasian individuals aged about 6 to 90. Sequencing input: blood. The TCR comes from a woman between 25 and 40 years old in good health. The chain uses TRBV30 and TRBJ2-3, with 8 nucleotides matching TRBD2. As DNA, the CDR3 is TGTGCCTGGAGTGTCGGGGGGGCGAAGAATACGCAGTATTTT. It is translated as CAWSVGGAKNTQYF.